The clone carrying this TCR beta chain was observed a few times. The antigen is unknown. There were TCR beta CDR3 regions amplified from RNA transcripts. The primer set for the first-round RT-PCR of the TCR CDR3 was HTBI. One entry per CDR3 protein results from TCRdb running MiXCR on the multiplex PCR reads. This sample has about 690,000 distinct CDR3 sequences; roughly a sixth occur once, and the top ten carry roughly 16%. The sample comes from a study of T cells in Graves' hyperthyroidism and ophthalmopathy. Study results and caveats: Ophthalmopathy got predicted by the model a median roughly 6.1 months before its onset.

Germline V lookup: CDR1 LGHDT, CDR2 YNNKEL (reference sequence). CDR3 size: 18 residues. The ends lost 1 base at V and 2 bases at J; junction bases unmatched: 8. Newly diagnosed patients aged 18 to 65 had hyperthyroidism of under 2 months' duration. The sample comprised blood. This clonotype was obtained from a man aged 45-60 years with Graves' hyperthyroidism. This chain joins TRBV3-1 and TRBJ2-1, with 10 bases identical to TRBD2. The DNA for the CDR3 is TGTGCCAGCAGCCAAGTATCAACTAGCGGGGAACCCTACAATGAGCAGTTCTTC. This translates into CASSQVSTSGEPYNEQFF.